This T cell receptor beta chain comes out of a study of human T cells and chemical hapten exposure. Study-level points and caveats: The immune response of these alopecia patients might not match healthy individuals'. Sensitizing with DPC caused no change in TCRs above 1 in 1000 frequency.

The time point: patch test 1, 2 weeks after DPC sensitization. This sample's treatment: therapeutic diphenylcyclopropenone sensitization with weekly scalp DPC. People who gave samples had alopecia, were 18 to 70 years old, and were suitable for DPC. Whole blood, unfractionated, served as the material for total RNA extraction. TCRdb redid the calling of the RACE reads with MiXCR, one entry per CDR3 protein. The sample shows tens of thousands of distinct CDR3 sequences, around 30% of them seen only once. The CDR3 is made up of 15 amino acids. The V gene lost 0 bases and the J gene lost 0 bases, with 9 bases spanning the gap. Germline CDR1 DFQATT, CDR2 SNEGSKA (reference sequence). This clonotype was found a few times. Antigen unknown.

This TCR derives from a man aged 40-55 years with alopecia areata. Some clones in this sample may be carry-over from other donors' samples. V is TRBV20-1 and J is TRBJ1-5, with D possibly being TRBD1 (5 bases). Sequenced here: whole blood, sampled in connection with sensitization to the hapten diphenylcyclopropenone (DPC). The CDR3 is CSAREGRVSNQPQHF. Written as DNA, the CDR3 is TGCAGTGCTAGAGAGGGCAGGGTTAGCAATCAGCCCCAGCATTTT.